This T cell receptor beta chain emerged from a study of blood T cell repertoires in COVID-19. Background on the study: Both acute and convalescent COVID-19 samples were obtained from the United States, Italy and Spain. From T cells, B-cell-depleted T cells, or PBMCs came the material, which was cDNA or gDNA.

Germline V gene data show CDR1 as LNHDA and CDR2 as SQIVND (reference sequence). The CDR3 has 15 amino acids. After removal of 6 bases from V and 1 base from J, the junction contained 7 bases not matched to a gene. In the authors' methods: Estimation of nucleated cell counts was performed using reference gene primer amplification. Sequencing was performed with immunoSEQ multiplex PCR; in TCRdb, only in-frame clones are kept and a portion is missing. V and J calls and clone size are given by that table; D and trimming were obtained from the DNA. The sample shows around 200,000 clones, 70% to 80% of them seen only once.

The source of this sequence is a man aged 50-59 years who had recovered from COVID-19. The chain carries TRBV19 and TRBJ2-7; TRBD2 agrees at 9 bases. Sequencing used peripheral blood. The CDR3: CASSVLAGVSYEQYF. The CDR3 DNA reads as TGTGCCAGTAGCGTATTAGCGGGAGTGTCCTACGAGCAGTACTTC.